This TCR beta chain was retrieved from a study of shared clonotypes between healthy human individuals. General observations from the study: Researchers found naive subsets generally carried larger estimated richness than memory subsets. Sampling involved blood alone; tissue repertoires likely differ.

Participating donors were healthy, HIV-negative adults free of recent acute infections or vaccinations. Deep was the level used in running the assay. Generated by immunoSEQ multiplex PCR, the TCRdb table keeps only in-frame clones and is missing some. The data contain 110,000 or so clones, around 66% of them singletons. This clone was counted a single time. As yet, its antigen is unknown. Germline CDR1 and CDR2: ENHRY and SYGVKD. The CDR3 spans 14 residues. V was cut by 5 bases and J by 1 base, with 10 bases left in between. The source material was memory CD8+ T cells sorted from blood. Subset in this sample: CD45RO+ cells pooled with CCR7-negative TemRA cells. This TCR came from a woman in her twenties or thirties in good health. The V and J genes are TRBV10-3 and TRBJ2-3, with D possibly matching TRBD2 (6 bases). The CDR3 sequence is CAISSTGGTDTQYF. DNA for the CDR3: TGTGCCATCAGTTCCACGGGGGGCACAGATACGCAGTATTTT.